The rows below give T cell receptor beta chains drawn from one sample of a study of identical twins. TCRdb independently ran MiXCR on the 5' RACE reads; one entry per CDR3 protein. The data contain about 100,000 distinct CDR3 sequences, about 6% of them singletons. The sample comprised memory T cells sorted from blood. These TCRs come from a woman aged 45-60 years in good health. CDR3s include the opening cysteine and the closing phenylalanine or tryptophan. D genes are given only for firm matches. The size of a clone is reported for some rows only, either as once, few or many, or as a class for expanded clones.

v_call,j_call,clone_size,d_call,cdr3_aa,cdr3_nt
TRBV12-3/TRBV12-4,TRBJ1-2,many,TRBD1,CASSLGQGPSYGYTF,TGTGCCAGCAGCCTGGGACAGGGGCCTTCCTATGGCTACACCTTC
TRBV2,TRBJ1-2,.,.,CASSREVNYGYTF,TGTGCCAGCTCAAGGGAGGTTAACTATGGCTACACCTTC
TRBV29-1,TRBJ2-1,many,.,CSVTTGYNEQFF,TGCAGCGTTACTACAGGGTACAATGAGCAGTTCTTC
TRBV29-1,TRBJ2-3,many,TRBD2,CSASGTSGTDTQYF,TGCAGCGCCTCTGGGACTAGCGGGACCGATACGCAGTATTTT
TRBV7-2,TRBJ2-3,.,TRBD1,CASSSSGGWTDTQYF,TGTGCCAGCAGCTCCTCAGGGGGCTGGACAGATACGCAGTATTTT
TRBV7-9,TRBJ1-1,many,.,CASSFRRTAGHTEAFF,TGTGCCAGCAGCTTCCGCAGGACGGCCGGCCACACTGAAGCTTTCTTT
TRBV5-1,TRBJ2-7,.,.,CASSSEGSLLTYEQYF,TGCGCCAGCAGCTCGGAAGGGTCCTTGCTAACCTACGAGCAGTACTTC
TRBV20-1,TRBJ2-3,many,.,CSARPPGSDTQYF,TGCAGTGCTAGACCTCCTGGGAGCGATACGCAGTATTTT
TRBV27,TRBJ2-1,many,TRBD2,CASSFDSGRAIEQFF,TGTGCCAGCAGTTTCGACAGCGGGAGGGCCATTGAGCAGTTCTTC
TRBV5-1,TRBJ2-7,.,TRBD2,CASSWSSGRAFYEQYF,TGCGCCAGCAGCTGGTCAAGCGGGAGGGCCTTCTACGAGCAGTACTTC
TRBV12-3/TRBV12-4,TRBJ1-2,many,.,CATTPSGRSYGYTF,TGTGCCACTACCCCCTCCGGCCGGTCCTATGGCTACACCTTC
TRBV15,TRBJ2-2,few,.,CATSRGRDLSGELFF,TGTGCCACCAGCAGGGGCAGGGATTTGAGCGGGGAGCTGTTTTTT
TRBV5-1,TRBJ2-1,many,TRBD2,CASSPTAGGPNEQFF,TGCGCCAGCAGCCCCACTGCGGGAGGGCCTAATGAGCAGTTCTTC
TRBV5-4,TRBJ2-7,.,.,CASSLEVGAGQYF,TGTGCCAGCAGCTTGGAGGTGGGGGCCGGGCAGTACTTC